A single sample gave rise to the 10 T cell receptor beta chains below, sequenced in a study of blood T cell repertoires in COVID-19. The data were produced by immunoSEQ multiplex PCR, yet TCRdb's version contains in-frame clones alone and is incomplete. The sample contains about 210,000 clones, 84% of which appear only once. The sequencing sample was made of peripheral blood. The origin of the receptors is a woman aged 45-65 years with active or convalescent COVID-19.

V is TRBV3-1 (or the pseudogene TRBV3-2) and J is TRBJ1-2; 7 bases line up with TRBD1. The CDR3 runs to 14 residues. J lost 7 bases, V lost 3 bases, and 8 bases had no gene match. The germline V gene has CDR1 LGHDT and CDR2 YNNKEL (reference sequence). Here the CDR3 reads CASSHYQGVVGYTF. In DNA, the CDR3 is TGTGCCAGCAGCCATTACCAGGGGGTTGTTGGCTACACCTTC.

This clone was detected ten times or more. The chain joins TRBV28 to TRBJ1-5; tentative D call: TRBD1 (6 bases). The germline CDR1 and CDR2 sequences are MDHEN and SYDVKM. This CDR3 contains 14 residues. V was pared by 2 bases and J by 5 bases, with 10 bases between. CDR3 nucleotide sequence: TGTGCCAGCAGTTTAGGGACAATGGATCAGCCCCAGCATTTT. Residues: CASSLGTMDQPQHF.

In its sample, this clone was seen once. The chain has TRBV5-1 and TRBJ2-5; D is unclear. The CDR3 length is 13 residues. CDR1 and CDR2 from the germline V gene are SGHRS and YFSETQ. V was clipped by 0 bases and J by 2 bases, with 5 bases between them. In nucleotides, the CDR3 is TGCGCCAGCAGCTTGGCGGAGCAAGAGACCCAGTACTTC. Residues: CASSLAEQETQYF.

On this clone itself: One end of the junction does not line up with germline, which may come from a read error. The chain combines TRBV7-7 with TRBJ2-7, with D perhaps TRBD1 (7 bases). Looked up from germline, CDR1 is SSHAT and CDR2 is FNYEAQ (reference sequence). The CDR3 covers 15 residues. The CDR3 DNA follows: TGTGCCAGCAGCCTAGCGTACGGGACAGACTACGAGCAGTACTTC. As protein: CASSLAYGTDYEQYF.

This chain connects TRBV27 to TRBJ2-6; 10 bases line up with TRBD2. CDR3 size: 16 residues. The junction had 3 bases not matched to a gene; V was cut back by 5 bases and J by 2 bases. CDR1 MNHEY and CDR2 SMNVEV come from the germline V gene (reference sequence). The CDR3 DNA reads as TGTGCCAGCAGTGCTAGCGGGAGAGCTGGGGCCAACGTCCTGACTTTC. This encodes CASSASGRAGANVLTF.

The chain has TRBV19 and TRBJ2-1; no clear D. CDR3 length: 14 amino acids. V was clipped by 7 bases and J by 8 bases, with 18 bases between them. Germline V gene lookup returns CDR1 LNHDA and CDR2 SQIVND (reference sequence). The CDR3 DNA follows: TGTGCCAGTACCCTCGGTCCTAACTCGGATGAGCAGTTCTTC. Its translation: CASTLGPNSDEQFF.

This chain joins TRBV12-3 or TRBV12-4 and TRBJ2-3; no clear D gene. CDR3 length: 11 amino acids. Deletions cut 3 bases from V and 5 bases from J, with 3 bases between. CDR3 sequence reads: CASSLRDTQYF. CDR3 sequence (DNA): TGTGCCAGCAGTTTGCGAGATACGCAGTATTTT.

The J gene is TRBJ2-1, the V gene TRBV7-2; 9 bases match TRBD2. CDR3 size: 17 residues. With 5 bases clipped from V and 2 bases from J, the junction kept 10 bases outside the gene matches. The germline gives CDR1 SGHTA, CDR2 FQGNSA. The CDR3 bases are TGTGCCAGCAGCCCGCTTTTAGCGGGGGCCGCCTACAATGAGCAGTTCTTC. Its protein product is CASSPLLAGAAYNEQFF. The full variable domain, with the rest looked up from reference TRBV7-2 and TRBJ2-1, is GAGVSQSPSNKVTEKGKDVELRCDPISGHTALYWYRQSLGQGLEFLIYFQGNSAPDKSGLPSDRFSAERTGGSVSTLTIQRTQQEDSAVYLCASSPLLAGAAYNEQFFGPGTRLTVL.

The chain combines TRBV6-6 with TRBJ1-1, with no clear D. CDR1 is MNHNY and CDR2 is SVGAGI in the germline V gene (reference sequence). The CDR3 loop spans 14 amino acids. The ends were cut back, 6 bases at V and 4 bases at J, with 15 bases in the middle. This CDR3 is CASRERKESTEAFF. The CDR3 region has the DNA TGTGCCAGCAGGGAGCGGAAGGAAAGCACTGAAGCTTTCTTT.

The chain employs TRBV28 and TRBJ2-5; 9 positions agree with TRBD2. The CDR3 has 18 residues. Germline CDR1 is MDHEN and CDR2 is SYDVKM. V was pared by 2 bases and J by 2 bases, with 12 bases of the junction left unmatched. CDR3 coding DNA: TGTGCCAGCAGTTTACAGGAGCTAGCGGGAATAAGACAAGAGACCCAGTACTTC. Translation gives CASSLQELAGIRQETQYF.